This T cell receptor beta chain was recorded in a study of blood T cell repertoires in COVID-19 (dated by TCRdb to 2018 to 2020). Broadly, across the study: Samples covering the acute and convalescent phases of COVID-19 were provided by collaborators in the United States, Italy and Spain. The material from the prospective study consisted of cDNA or gDNA derived from T cells, B-cell-depleted T cells, or PBMCs. Subjects who had been exposed to COVID-19, were actively infected with it, or had recovered from it provided the deeply sampled blood TCRbeta repertoires that made up the dataset. The repertoires were made available in a free public database intended to serve as a resource for research on the immune response to SARS-CoV-2. Samples were obtained from the ongoing ImmuneRACE study (first 160 participants) and from 1,200 or so subjects provided by 6 global collaborators. Sample metadata almost always included a de-identified subject ID, COVID-19 status, age in years and sex. Where available, HLA class I and class II types were obtained from metadata supplied by the sample provider rather than from assay-based typing.

V is clipped by 4 bases and J by 4 bases, and the sequence between their germline boundaries is 14 bases long. For CDR1 and CDR2, the germline V gene lists SGHVS and FNYEAQ. The CDR3, from cysteine to phenylalanine, totals 14 residues. The kept DNA is CDR3 alone, 42 bases in frame from the first base. On this clone: Its antigen is unknown. Per-base qualities were not stored, and no clone one base away is much larger.

What the research found in general, with its limitations: The amount of clinical and demographic metadata varied by source and participant and was provided uncurated.

Each collaborating institution followed its own protocols to collect whole blood in K2EDTA tubes. Collaborator samples were shipped for TCRbeta analysis as frozen whole blood, isolated PBMCs, or DNA extracted from either sample type. TCRbeta CDR3 regions were amplified from genomic DNA by means of the immunoSEQ Assay, a bias-controlled multiplex PCR. The authors processed their data as follows. The number of nucleated cells in each sample was estimated from the amplification of reference gene primers within the assay. To quantify the absolute abundance of each unique TCRbeta CDR3 rearrangement, sequence reads were collapsed and filtered. For each sample, productive Simpson clonality was calculated as the square root of Simpson's diversity index across productive rearrangements. What TCRdb holds here is the immuneACCESS table cut down to in-frame rearrangements. Part of the clones is not present; checked against another copy, under half of the missing clones reflect an unresolved V gene, and the others are unexplained. That table furnishes V, J and clone size, whereas the DNA furnished D and trimming. The sample contains more than 10,000 clones, 90% of them found a single time. The ten biggest clones cover less than 25% of the sample.

The TCR sequence derives from a human donor with active COVID-19. The donor label of this sample is uncertain. Sequencing was performed on peripheral blood. The chain joins TRBV7-6 to TRBJ2-7; TRBD1 is a possible D gene, resting on 6 matching bases. The CDR3 here reads CASSYPGTFYEQYF. The nucleotides are TGTGCCAGCAGCTACCCCGGGACATTTTACGAGCAGTACTTC.